Shown below are 20 T cell receptor beta chains from a single sample sequenced in a study of cytomegalovirus exposure and HLA in healthy donors. Vbeta (60) and Jbeta (13) primers were used in the PCR. Repertoires were generated with immunoSEQ multiplex PCR, while TCRdb's copy carries only in-frame clones and drops some. The table lists some 110,000 clones, about 81% of them singletons. The specimen was PBMCs. Receptors originate from a woman aged 25 to 39 in good health and CMV-seronegative.

V is TRBV4-3 and J is TRBJ2-2; TRBD2 is a possible D gene (6 bases). V shed 9 bases and J shed 6 bases, with 11 bases lying between them. Germline-derived CDR1 and CDR2 are LGHNA and YSLEER. This CDR3 is built from 12 residues. Here the CDR3 reads CASSPGAGELFF. CDR3 DNA sequence: TGCGCCAGTTCCCCGGGGGCCGGGGAGCTGTTTTTT.

The J gene is TRBJ2-7, the V gene TRBV11-3, with 7 bases that match TRBD2. Per germline, CDR1 SGHNT and CDR2 YENEEA. The CDR3 contains 14 residues. The trim removed 1 base at V and 5 bases at J, leaving 5 bases unmatched. The CDR3 region has the DNA TGTGCCAGCAGCTTAGTAGCGGGTCCGGACGAGCAGTACTTC. Protein sequence: CASSLVAGPDEQYF.

This clone was observed a single time. DNA for the CDR3: TGTGCCAGCAGTGATAAATCTATTCAAGAGACCCAGTACTTC. Amino acids: CASSDKSIQETQYF. This chain links TRBV2 with TRBJ2-5; unclear D gene. CDR1 is SNHLY, CDR2 FYNNEI, per germline. V shed 3 bases and J shed 2 bases, with 10 bases lying between them. CDR3 length: 14 amino acids.

This chain connects TRBV28 to TRBJ1-3; 7 positions match TRBD1. CDR3 size: 15 residues. Germline trimming cut 7 bases from V and 4 bases from J; bases unmatched to any gene: 10. Germline values: CDR1 MDHEN, CDR2 SYDVKM. In DNA, the CDR3 is TGTGCCAGCATCAAAAAACAGGGGTTCGGAAACACCATATATTTT. Translation gives CASIKKQGFGNTIYF.

V usage is TRBV7-6 and J usage is TRBJ2-1; D remains ambiguous. The CDR3 consists of 11 residues. CDR1 and CDR2 from the germline V gene are SGHVS and FNYEAQ. V lost 5 bases, J lost 8 bases, and 7 bases lay in between. The CDR3 protein is CASSLNYEQFF. CDR3 nucleotide sequence: TGTGCCAGCAGCCTCAACTATGAGCAGTTCTTC.

This chain uses TRBV18 with TRBJ2-3; possibly TRBD2 for D (5 bases). The V end lost 1 base, the J end lost 0 bases, and 11 bases lay between the germline ends. CDR3 length: 16 amino acids. From germline, CDR1 is KGHSH and CDR2 LQKENI. CDR3 DNA: TGTGCCAGCTCACCACGAGGAGGTACGAGCACAGATACGCAGTATTTT. It yields the protein CASSPRGGTSTDTQYF.

The chain is built from TRBV18 and TRBJ2-5, with a weak D call TRBD1 (6 bases). V gave up 5 bases and J gave up 0 bases, with 10 bases separating them. The germline V gene has CDR1 KGHSH and CDR2 LQKENI. The CDR3 is made up of 14 amino acids. As DNA, the CDR3 is TGTGCCAGCTCAAAGACAGGAAACCAAGAGACCCAGTACTTC. It translates to CASSKTGNQETQYF.

The V call is TRBV19, the J call TRBJ2-6; D remains ambiguous. The germline gives CDR1 LNHDA, CDR2 SQIVND (reference sequence). The CDR3 covers 15 residues. V was shortened by 3 bases and J by 0 bases, with 6 bases between the two germline ends. In DNA form, the CDR3 reads TGTGCCAGTAGTATTGAGTTCTCTGGGGCCAACGTCCTGACTTTC. As protein: CASSIEFSGANVLTF.

Here the CDR3 DNA reads TGTGCCAGCAGCGTCACCAGCAGGGTCGACGAGCAGTACTTC. Translating gives CASSVTSRVDEQYF. The chain links TRBV9 to TRBJ2-7; D perhaps matches TRBD1 (5 bases). The V and J ends lost 2 bases and 5 bases respectively, with 14 bases between them. The CDR3 has 14 amino acids. The germline CDR1 and CDR2 sequences are SGDLS and YYNGEE.

CDR3 sequence (DNA): TGTGCCAGCACCATCGCGGGAGCGTCCTACAATGAGCAGTTCTTC. It codes for CASTIAGASYNEQFF. The rearrangement uses TRBV7-2 and TRBJ2-1, with 7 bases that match TRBD2. CDR1 is SGHTA and CDR2 is FQGNSA in the germline V gene. V shed 7 bases, J shed 1 base, and the junction held 7 bases outside the gene matches. The CDR3 is 15 amino acids.

Of note for this clone: At the DNA level, this CDR3 is encoded by other sequences in the same sample as well. The chain combines TRBV5-6 with TRBJ2-3; TRBD1 aligns across 8 bases. Germline V gives CDR1 SGHDT, CDR2 YYEEEE. V lost 0 bases to trimming and J lost 4 bases; unmatched junction nucleotides: 4. CDR3 length equals 15 residues. The CDR3 DNA reads as TGTGCCAGCAGCTTGGGTAGGACAGGGTCAGATACGCAGTATTTT. Encoded protein: CASSLGRTGSDTQYF.

V gene TRBV6-5 combines with J gene TRBJ2-1, with TRBD2 identical over 8 bases. Germline-derived CDR1 and CDR2 are MNHEY and SVGAGI. The CDR3 length is 13 residues. V trimming: 7 bases; J trimming: 5 bases; junction bases outside the gene matches: 4. CDR3 DNA sequence: TGTGCCAGCACACTAGCGGAGCACAATGAGCAGTTCTTC. It translates to CASTLAEHNEQFF.

This rearrangement joins TRBV19 to TRBJ2-1; TRBD2 matches at 11 bases. Germline CDR1 and CDR2: LNHDA and SQIVND (reference sequence). V lost 7 bases, J lost 14 bases, and 13 bases stayed unmatched. The CDR3 loop spans 14 amino acids. The CDR3 region has the DNA TGTGCCAGTACGGAGCTAGCGGGGGGTCCTAGTAAGTTCTTC. It translates to CASTELAGGPSKFF. The variable domain in full, with the rest retrieved from reference TRBV19 and TRBJ2-1, is DGGITQSPKYLFRKEGQNVTLSCEQNLNHDAMYWYRQDPGQGLRLIYYSQIVNDFQKGDIAEGYSVSREKKESFPLTVTSAQKNPTAFYLCASTELAGGPSKFFGPGTRLTVL.

This clone was detected a few times. The V call is TRBV10-3, the J call TRBJ2-1; 8 bases line up with TRBD2. J was trimmed by 4 bases and V by 5 bases; bases with no gene match: 13. The CDR3 loop spans 17 amino acids. Germline loops: CDR1 ENHRY, CDR2 SYGVKD. In DNA form, the CDR3 reads TGTGCCATCAGTTACTCCGGGGGAGCGGGGGTTTACAATGAGCAGTTCTTC. Translation: CAISYSGGAGVYNEQFF.

The chain recombines TRBV18 with TRBJ2-1, with 7 bases lining up with TRBD2. Looked up from germline, CDR1 is KGHSH and CDR2 is LQKENI. After removal of 3 bases from V and 6 bases from J, the junction contained 8 bases not matched to a gene. The CDR3 spans 15 residues. The CDR3 region has the DNA TGTGCCAGCTCACCGGGGCTAGCGGAGGTCAATGAGCAGTTCTTC. Protein: CASSPGLAEVNEQFF.

The rearrangement joins TRBV4-1 to TRBJ2-3; D is perhaps TRBD2 (6 bases). The CDR3 covers 17 residues. Trimming shortened V by 0 bases and J by 4 bases, and 17 bases separated the two germline ends. CDR1 MGHRA and CDR2 YSYEKL come from the germline V gene. The CDR3 loop reads CASSQDKGARLADTQYF. DNA of the CDR3: TGCGCCAGCAGCCAAGATAAAGGGGCCCGACTAGCAGATACGCAGTATTTT.

This chain connects TRBV10-3 to TRBJ2-3; 9 bases map to TRBD2. With V trimmed by 2 bases and J by 3 bases, 3 bases remained unmatched. CDR1 and CDR2 (germline): ENHRY, SYGVKD. This CDR3 has 15 residues. As DNA, the CDR3 is TGTGCCATCAGTGAGCAGGGACTAGCAACAGATACGCAGTATTTT. Its protein product is CAISEQGLATDTQYF.

V is TRBV11-3 and J is TRBJ2-7, with 7 bases that match TRBD1. The CDR3 contains 17 residues. Germline CDR1 and CDR2: SGHNT and YENEEA. J was trimmed by 0 bases and V by 5 bases; bases with no gene match: 13. The DNA for the CDR3 is TGTGCCAGCAGCCTCACTGGATGGGGACAGATCTCCTACGAGCAGTACTTC. Its protein is CASSLTGWGQISYEQYF.

Written as DNA, the CDR3 is TGTGCCAGCACCGTCAGTCTCTATGGCTACACCTTC. Amino acids: CASTVSLYGYTF. This rearrangement joins TRBV2 to TRBJ1-2; D remains ambiguous. Trimming took off 7 bases at V and 4 bases at J, with 10 bases between the two ends. The germline V gene has CDR1 SNHLY and CDR2 FYNNEI. CDR3 length equals 12 residues.

The chain links TRBV11-2 to TRBJ2-7; 9 nucleotides match TRBD2. The CDR3 is made up of 16 amino acids. Germline V gene lookup returns CDR1 SGHAT and CDR2 FQNNGV. J lost 0 bases, V lost 1 base, and 4 bases had no gene match. CDR3 residues: CASSLVPGLASYEQYF. The DNA of the CDR3 is TGTGCCAGCAGCTTAGTTCCGGGACTAGCCTCCTACGAGCAGTACTTC.